The 21 T cell receptor beta chains given below trace back to one sample, sequenced in a study of blood T cell repertoires in COVID-19. Using immunoSEQ multiplex PCR, the repertoire was profiled, and TCRdb retains in-frame clones only, with some absent. This table holds 70,000 or so clones, 76% found once. Sequenced input: peripheral blood. All receptors come from a man aged 55-75 years with COVID-19, enrolled during active disease.

This clone was seen ten or more times. This CDR3 reads CASTIVGTTNNEQFF. DNA for the CDR3: TGTGCCAGCACTATTGTCGGGACAACAAACAATGAGCAGTTCTTC. This chain uses TRBV6-5 with TRBJ2-1, with a possible D match to TRBD1 (6 bases). The V and J ends lost 7 bases and 5 bases respectively, with 18 bases between them. Per the germline V gene, CDR1 is MNHEY and CDR2 is SVGAGI. The CDR3 spans 15 residues.

This chain connects TRBV12-3 or TRBV12-4 to TRBJ2-2; no reliable D call. The CDR3 is made up of 11 amino acids. Deletions cut 4 bases from V and 8 bases from J, with 5 bases between. The CDR3 here is CASSSRGELFF. The CDR3 nucleotides read TGTGCCAGCAGTTCCCGGGGGGAGCTGTTTTTT.

This sequence joins TRBV5-1 and TRBJ2-1; D uncertain. The V end was cut by 6 bases, the J end by 0 bases, with 10 bases between. The CDR3 runs 14 residues. Germline assignment: CDR1 SGHRS and CDR2 YFSETQ. This CDR3 reads CASNPRFSYNEQFF. In DNA, the CDR3 is TGCGCCAGCAACCCGCGATTCTCCTACAATGAGCAGTTCTTC.

The V and J genes are TRBV11-2 and TRBJ1-1; D not resolved. The CDR3 contains 11 residues. From germline, CDR1 is SGHAT and CDR2 FQNNGV. Between the trimmed V and J ends, which lost 5 bases and 3 bases, there was a span of 4 bases. CDR3 nucleotide sequence: TGTGCCAGCAGCCAATACACTGAAGCTTTCTTT. Its translation is CASSQYTEAFF.

This rearrangement joins TRBV28 to TRBJ2-5; TRBD2 matches 8 bases. This CDR3 is 13 amino acids long. The germline CDR1 and CDR2 sequences are MDHEN and SYDVKM. V dropped 6 bases and J dropped 5; count of bases not matched to a gene: 5. CDR3 sequence reads: CASRFSGVETQYF. DNA for the CDR3: TGTGCCAGCAGATTTAGCGGGGTGGAGACCCAGTACTTC.

Only a few counts were recorded for this clone. The V gene is TRBV5-4, the J gene TRBJ2-3; maybe TRBD1 (5 bases). The CDR3 is 14 residues long. Trimming shortened V by 0 bases and J by 3 bases, and 8 bases separated the two germline ends. CDR1 is SGHNT and CDR2 is YYREEE in the germline V gene (reference sequence). The CDR3, as DNA: TGTGCCAGCAGCTTGGCCCAGGGAACAGATACGCAGTATTTT. As protein: CASSLAQGTDTQYF.

Turning to this clone: The sample holds other DNA sequences that translate to the same CDR3. V and J are TRBV5-1 and TRBJ2-5; D gene uncertain. Germline V gene lookup returns CDR1 SGHRS and CDR2 YFSETQ. V was clipped by 2 bases and J by 3 bases, with 2 bases between them. The CDR3 is 11 residues long. CDR3 region: CASSFEETQYF. DNA for the CDR3: TGCGCCAGCAGCTTCGAAGAGACCCAGTACTTC.

V usage is TRBV11-2 and J usage is TRBJ2-6; 7 bases map to TRBD2. The V and J ends lost 4 bases and 0 bases, in that order; junction bases with no gene match: 9. The CDR3 spans 18 residues. Germline V gene data show CDR1 as SGHAT and CDR2 as FQNNGV. CDR3 in amino acids: CASSSGGHLSSGANVLTF. The CDR3 region has the DNA TGTGCCAGCAGCTCGGGGGGTCACCTTAGCTCTGGGGCCAACGTCCTGACTTTC.

The chain employs TRBV29-1 and TRBJ1-5; D remains unclear. Germline V gene data show CDR1 as SQVTM and CDR2 as ANQGSEA. This CDR3 region has 13 residues. Trimming cost V 6 bases and J 4 bases, with 13 bases left between them. The CDR3 region has the DNA TGCAGCGTAGCGGACGTCCAAAATCAGCCCCAGCATTTT. It translates to CSVADVQNQPQHF.

The V gene is TRBV19, the J gene TRBJ1-6, with D hard to call. Trimming removed 5 bases at V and 9 bases at J, with 17 bases between. This CDR3 spans 15 amino acids. Germline V gene data show CDR1 as LNHDA and CDR2 as SQIVND (reference sequence). The chain's CDR3 is CASSPTTGMGSPLHF. CDR3 DNA sequence: TGTGCCAGTAGTCCGACGACGGGGATGGGTTCACCCCTCCACTTT.

This chain uses TRBV5-4 with TRBJ2-5, with 11 bases lining up with TRBD2. The V segment lost 4 bases and the J segment 6 bases; nucleotides outside the gene matches: 11. From germline, CDR1 is SGHNT and CDR2 YYREEE (reference sequence). CDR3 length: 16 residues. DNA for the CDR3: TGTGCCAGCAGCATGGCTAGCGGGAGGCAATTGCAGACCCAGTACTTC. Amino acids: CASSMASGRQLQTQYF.

This clone was found once. The rearrangement uses TRBV6-4 and TRBJ1-6, with D perhaps TRBD1 (5 bases). Trimming left V 6 bases short and J 7 bases short, with 13 bases between. This CDR3 contains 14 residues. Looked up from germline, CDR1 is MRHNA and CDR2 is SNTAGT. The CDR3 DNA reads TGTGCCAGCAGAGCGGGACGCTCGAATTCACCCCTCCACTTT. Amino acid sequence: CASRAGRSNSPLHF.

V is TRBV24-1 and J is TRBJ1-1; 7 nucleotides agree with TRBD1. J lost 5 bases, V lost 5 bases, and 4 bases had no gene match. Per germline, CDR1 KGHDR and CDR2 SFDVKD. The CDR3 length is 13 residues. In nucleotides, the CDR3 is TGTGCCACCAGTGGGGCACAGGGGACTGAAGCTTTCTTT. It specifies CATSGAQGTEAFF.

This sequence joins TRBV7-9 and TRBJ2-5, with a possible D match to TRBD1 (6 bases). Germline V gene data show CDR1 as SEHNR and CDR2 as FQNEAQ (reference sequence). Trimming took off 3 bases at V and 5 bases at J, with 10 bases between the two ends. The CDR3 totals 13 residues. Written as DNA, the CDR3 is TGTGCCAGCAGCTTTGCAGGGGTGGAGACCCAGTACTTC. Translating it yields CASSFAGVETQYF.

V gene TRBV5-4 combines with J gene TRBJ2-5, with D possibly matching TRBD2 (6 bases). The V end lost 0 bases, the J end lost 1 base, and 13 bases lay between the germline ends. The germline CDR1 and CDR2 sequences are SGHNT and YYREEE (reference sequence). The CDR3 contains 16 residues. Here the CDR3 DNA reads TGTGCCAGCAGCTTGGAAGCTAGCGACCCCCAAGAGACCCAGTACTTC. It encodes CASSLEASDPQETQYF.

This chain joins TRBV19 and TRBJ1-2; 10 nucleotides line up with TRBD1. V gave up 5 bases and J gave up 5 bases; unmatched junction bases: 8. Germline CDR1 reads LNHDA; CDR2 reads SQIVND (reference sequence). The CDR3 is made up of 15 amino acids. The CDR3 protein is CASSFGQGVTYGYTF. CDR3 nucleotides: TGTGCCAGTAGTTTCGGACAGGGGGTTACATATGGCTACACCTTC.

This clone was detected many times. This chain joins TRBV4-1 and TRBJ1-1, with no clear D. The CDR3 extends over 15 amino acids. Germline V gives CDR1 MGHRA, CDR2 YSYEKL. V gave up 0 bases and J gave up 4 bases, with 12 bases separating them. The CDR3 region has the DNA TGCGCCAGCAGCCAAGACTCGGGGTCGGGCACTGAAGCTTTCTTT. This gives the protein CASSQDSGSGTEAFF.

The chain couples TRBV9 to TRBJ2-2; perhaps TRBD1 as D (6 bases). V gave up 0 bases and J gave up 4 bases, with 10 bases separating them. This CDR3 is 15 amino acids long. CDR1 and CDR2 (germline): SGDLS, YYNGEE. CDR3: CASSVGGLATGELFF. CDR3 nucleotide sequence: TGTGCCAGCAGCGTAGGGGGGCTGGCCACCGGGGAGCTGTTTTTT.

The chain joins TRBV12-3 or TRBV12-4 to TRBJ1-6, with a weak D call TRBD1 (6 bases). The V end was cut by 10 bases, the J end by 5 bases, with 12 bases between. CDR3 length: 13 amino acids. Here the CDR3 reads CAITRGNNSPLHF. CDR3 bases: TGTGCCATTACCAGGGGCAATAATTCACCCCTCCACTTT.

The V call is TRBV21-1, the J call TRBJ1-2. TRBV21-1 constitutes a pseudogene. This CDR3 has 13 amino acids. This CDR3 is CASTTFRSNGYTF. For the CDR3, the DNA is TGTGCCAGCACCACGTTTAGGAGTAATGGCTACACCTTC.

V is TRBV19 and J is TRBJ2-2; no definite D call. CDR3 size: 14 residues. The ends were cut back, 3 bases at V and 4 bases at J, with 9 bases in the middle. CDR1 is LNHDA and CDR2 is SQIVND in the germline V gene (reference sequence). The CDR3 sequence: CASSIERGTGELFF. In DNA, the CDR3 is TGTGCCAGTAGTATTGAGCGTGGCACCGGGGAGCTGTTTTTT.